The rows below give T cell receptor beta chains drawn from one sample of a study of early T cells in non-severe SARS-CoV-2 infection. TCRdb analysed the 5' RACE reads with MiXCR anew, one entry per CDR3 protein. The data hold tens of thousands of distinct CDR3 sequences, with around 15% observed a single time. Sequences were obtained from whole blood. All receptors derive from an adult who was a healthcare worker with PCR-confirmed SARS-CoV-2 infection or an uninfected control (not recorded which). Each CDR3 is given with its conserved first and last residue. The D gene is left open where the match is weak. Clone size appears in some rows only: once, few, many, or a class for an expanded clone.

d_call j_call clone_size v_call cdr3_nt cdr3_aa
NA TRBJ1-2 NA TRBV19 TGTGCCAGTAGTATTGGTACACCGTTCGGCTACACCTTC CASSIGTPFGYTF
NA TRBJ2-2 few TRBV20-1 TGCAGTGCTAGAGATCGGGTCGGCAGGGGGGCCTCTACCGGGGAGCTGTTTTTT CSARDRVGRGASTGELFF
TRBD1 TRBJ2-3 few TRBV11-2 TGTGCCAGCCTCGGGCCCAGGGACAGGGGTTCGACCCGCACAGATACGCAGTATTTT CASLGPRDRGSTRTDTQYF
NA TRBJ1-4 many TRBV20-1 TGCAGTGCTAGAGAGTCTGGCACACGGGAAAAACTGTTTTTT CSARESGTREKLFF
NA TRBJ2-2 few TRBV28 TGTGCCAGCAGTTTAGGGACTACCGGGACAGAAAGCGGGGAGCTGTTTTTT CASSLGTTGTESGELFF
TRBD1 TRBJ1-1 many TRBV7-2 TGTGCCAGCAGCTCCGGACAGGGGATGGGGGAAGCTTTCTTT CASSSGQGMGEAFF
NA TRBJ1-1 many TRBV28 TGTGCCAGCACCGTCGGTCGGAGGAACACTGAAGCTTTCTTT CASTVGRRNTEAFF
NA TRBJ2-7 many TRBV11-2 TGTGCCAGCAGCTTATCTCTCGAGCAGTACTTC CASSLSLEQYF
NA TRBJ1-6 NA TRBV20-1 TGCAGTGCTAGAGAATCGGAATCACCCCTCCACTTT CSARESESPLHF
TRBD1 TRBJ2-7 NA TRBV27 TGTGCCAGCAAACGTATCCCAGGACAGGGAATCTACGAGCAGTACTTC CASKRIPGQGIYEQYF